The next 28 T cell receptor beta chains were all read from a single sample in a study of monozygotic twins with inflammatory bowel disease. TCRdb re-called the 5' RACE reads; one entry per CDR3 protein, DNA not given. The repertoire table contains around 190,000 distinct CDR3 sequences. Sequenced input: blood. The receptors originated from a human donor with ulcerative colitis or Crohn's disease, or a healthy co-twin of an affected twin (not recorded which).

This chain uses TRBV12-3 or TRBV12-4 with TRBJ1-5; as DNA is missing, the TRBD1 call by TCRdb cannot be tested. The CDR3 spans 15 residues. The CDR3 is CASRSTGNSNQPQHF.

The chain uses TRBV7-8 and TRBJ2-5. CDR1 SGHVS and CDR2 FQNEAQ come from the germline V gene. The CDR3 has 12 amino acids. This CDR3 is CASSLVFETQYF.

The chain uses TRBV24-1 and TRBJ1-1; TCRdb selects TRBD1, and the lack of DNA leaves this call unchecked. The germline V gene has CDR1 KGHDR and CDR2 SFDVKD. There are 13 residues in the CDR3. CDR3 loop: CATRKGRNTEAFF.

The rearrangement links TRBV19 to TRBJ2-6. Germline CDR1 and CDR2: LNHDA and SQIVND (reference sequence). The CDR3 contains 16 residues. CDR3: CASQPGPSRGANVLTF.

The V call is TRBV18, the J call TRBJ2-7; the D call from TCRdb, TRBD1, cannot be confirmed without DNA. Germline V gene data show CDR1 as KGHSH and CDR2 as LQKENI. The CDR3 runs to 16 residues. The CDR3 reads CASSEGQGPLTYEQYF.

This chain connects TRBV7-2 to TRBJ1-5; with no DNA, the TCRdb D assignment of TRBD1 cannot be verified. The length of the CDR3 is 15 residues. Germline values: CDR1 SGHTA, CDR2 FQGNSA. CDR3 loop: CASSSQGQNNQPQHF.

The CDR3 is CSARTPGELFF. The rearrangement joins TRBV20-1 to TRBJ2-2. The CDR3 is 11 amino acids. CDR1 is DFQATT, CDR2 SNEGSKA, per germline (reference sequence).

This rearrangement joins TRBV6-1 to TRBJ1-1; TCRdb returns TRBD1, unconfirmable since there is no DNA. CDR1 is MNHNS, CDR2 SASEGT, per germline. The CDR3 is 15 amino acids. This CDR3 is CASLRQGGVNTEAFF.

The gene calls are TRBV6-1 and TRBJ2-3; TCRdb's assignment of TRBD1 cannot be checked, as there is no DNA. Germline V gene data show CDR1 as MNHNS and CDR2 as SASEGT. The CDR3 runs to 17 residues. The CDR3 is CASRRTPQGSGTDTQYF.

V gene TRBV2 combines with J gene TRBJ1-6; TCRdb picks TRBD1, but there is no DNA to check that call. The CDR3 runs 13 residues. Germline CDR1 SNHLY, CDR2 FYNNEI. The CDR3: CASSLRPNSPLHF.

The V gene is TRBV12-3 or TRBV12-4, the J gene TRBJ2-7; there is no DNA to check the TCRdb D call of TRBD1. The CDR3 length is 15 residues. The chain's CDR3 is CASSLGVRRGYEQYF.

The CDR3 reads CASSLVGGGETQYF. This chain links TRBV5-1 with TRBJ2-5; TCRdb picks TRBD2, but there is no DNA to check that call. The CDR3 is made up of 14 amino acids. Germline V gene data show CDR1 as SGHRS and CDR2 as YFSETQ.

The chain has TRBV18 and TRBJ1-1. The CDR3 has 15 residues. Germline-derived CDR1 and CDR2 are KGHSH and LQKENI. This CDR3 reads CASSPRVREGNEAFF.

This CDR3 reads CASSLTAQSYEQYF. This chain connects TRBV7-9 to TRBJ2-7. Germline CDR1 and CDR2: SEHNR and FQNEAQ (reference sequence). The CDR3 is 14 residues long.

The chain combines TRBV18 with TRBJ2-1; TCRdb selects TRBD1, and the lack of DNA leaves this call unchecked. The CDR3 contains 16 residues. In germline, CDR1 is KGHSH, CDR2 LQKENI. CDR3 loop: CASSPRQGDSYNEQFF. The full variable domain, with the rest looked up from reference TRBV18 and TRBJ2-1, is NAGVMQNPRHLVRRRGQEARLRCSPMKGHSHVYWYRQLPEEGLKFMVYLQKENIIDESGMPKERFSAEFPKEGPSILRIQQVVRGDSAAYFCASSPRQGDSYNEQFFGPGTRLTVL.

The CDR3 loop is CASSPPGSTEAFF. V gene TRBV18 combines with J gene TRBJ1-1. This CDR3 contains 13 residues. Germline-derived CDR1 and CDR2 are KGHSH and LQKENI.

This chain uses TRBV11-2 with TRBJ2-2. The CDR3 is 15 amino acids. Germline V gene sequence: CDR1 SGHAT, CDR2 FQNNGV. The CDR3 sequence: CASSFVAYDTGELFF.

CDR3 region: CASSQDRIISYEQYF. This chain joins TRBV5-1 and TRBJ2-7; TCRdb selects TRBD1, and the lack of DNA leaves this call unchecked. The germline V gene encodes CDR1 SGHRS and CDR2 YFSETQ. The CDR3 totals 15 residues.

The CDR3 sequence is CASSSMSGQGKFEQYF. The chain couples TRBV7-2 to TRBJ2-7; TCRdb lists TRBD1, though no DNA is available to test this call. CDR3 length: 16 amino acids. Germline V gene lookup returns CDR1 SGHTA and CDR2 FQGNSA.

The rearrangement joins TRBV13 to TRBJ2-7; TCRdb's assignment of TRBD1 cannot be checked, as there is no DNA. The CDR3 spans 14 residues. Germline values: CDR1 PRHDT, CDR2 FYEKMQ (reference sequence). The CDR3 sequence is CASSSDGGSGEQYF.

This CDR3 reads CASSRDSGDTEAFF. The V gene is TRBV5-1, the J gene TRBJ1-1; the D call from TCRdb, TRBD1, cannot be confirmed without DNA. The germline CDR1 and CDR2 sequences are SGHRS and YFSETQ. The CDR3 is 14 amino acids.

The rearrangement links TRBV5-1 to TRBJ2-2; absent DNA, TCRdb's TRBD1 call cannot be checked. Germline lookup yields CDR1 SGHRS and CDR2 YFSETQ. This CDR3 spans 14 amino acids. CDR3 region: CASSDTGDTGELFF.

The chain couples TRBV5-1 to TRBJ2-5; TCRdb names TRBD2, which stays unverified in the absence of DNA. This CDR3 has 16 amino acids. CDR1 is SGHRS, CDR2 YFSETQ, per germline. The CDR3 region is CASSLGGSGGRETQYF.

The V gene is TRBV7-2, the J gene TRBJ2-5; checking the TCRdb D call of TRBD1 is not possible without DNA. This CDR3 spans 14 amino acids. Germline V CDR1 and CDR2: SGHTA, FQGNSA. CDR3 residues: CASSHVQGKETQYF.

The chain has TRBV4-2 and TRBJ2-3; TCRdb reports TRBD1, a call that lacks DNA to check it against. This CDR3 comprises 17 residues. CDR1 and CDR2 (germline): LGHNA, YNFKEQ. This CDR3 reads CASSQEGRAGATDTQYF.

The chain joins TRBV20-1 to TRBJ2-5. CDR1 and CDR2 (germline): DFQATT, SNEGSKA (reference sequence). The CDR3 is made up of 12 amino acids. CDR3: CSARRGIETQYF.

The chain recombines TRBV27 with TRBJ1-1; as DNA is missing, the TRBD1 call by TCRdb cannot be tested. Germline V gene sequence: CDR1 MNHEY, CDR2 SMNVEV (reference sequence). The CDR3 runs 13 residues. CDR3 loop: CASSSYRETEAFF.

This chain joins TRBV5-1 and TRBJ2-5; TCRdb outputs TRBD1, but without DNA this stays unchecked. The CDR3 length is 15 residues. Germline values: CDR1 SGHRS, CDR2 YFSETQ. The CDR3 sequence: CASSLGRGSQETQYF.